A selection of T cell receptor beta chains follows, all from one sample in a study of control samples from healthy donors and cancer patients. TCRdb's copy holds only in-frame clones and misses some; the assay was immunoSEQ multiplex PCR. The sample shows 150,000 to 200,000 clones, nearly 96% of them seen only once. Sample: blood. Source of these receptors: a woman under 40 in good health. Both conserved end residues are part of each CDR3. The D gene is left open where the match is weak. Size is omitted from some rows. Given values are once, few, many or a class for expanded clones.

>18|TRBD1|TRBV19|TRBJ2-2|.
TGTGCCAGTAGTATAGTAAGGGCAGGGGGCCTCGGGGTCGGGGAGCTGTTTTTT
CASSIVRAGGLGVGELFF
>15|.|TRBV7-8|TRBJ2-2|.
TGTGCCAGCAAACTAACCGGGGGATCGTCCGGGGAGCTGTTTTTT
CASKLTGGSSGELFF
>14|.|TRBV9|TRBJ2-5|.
TGTGCCAGCAGCGTAGGGACAACCCAAGAGACCCAGTACTTC
CASSVGTTQETQYF
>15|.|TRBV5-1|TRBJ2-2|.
TGCGCCAGCAGTGTTAGGACTTCGAACACCGGGGAGCTGTTTTTT
CASSVRTSNTGELFF
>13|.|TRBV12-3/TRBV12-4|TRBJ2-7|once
TGTGCCAGCAGTTTCGGACCAGGCTACGAGCAGTACTTC
CASSFGPGYEQYF
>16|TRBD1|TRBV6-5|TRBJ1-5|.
TGTGCCAGCAGTTACCGGACAGGGGATAGCAATCAGCCCCAGCATTTT
CASSYRTGDSNQPQHF
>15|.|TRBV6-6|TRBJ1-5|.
TGTGCCAGCAGTCCGCTCGGGGGGGGGAATCAGCCCCAGCATTTT
CASSPLGGGNQPQHF
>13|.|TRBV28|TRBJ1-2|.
TGTGCCAGCAGTTTAAGGGGAAGATGGGGCTACACCTTC
CASSLRGRWGYTF
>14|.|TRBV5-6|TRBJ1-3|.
TGTGCCAGCAGCTTCTCAATCTCTGGAAACACCATATATTTT
CASSFSISGNTIYF
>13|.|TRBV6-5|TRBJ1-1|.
TGTGCCAGCAGTCACCTGGAGCGGGGAGAAGCTTTCTTT
CASSHLERGEAFF
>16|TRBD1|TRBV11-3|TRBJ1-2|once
TGTGCCAGCAGCTTAGATCCCCCGACAGGGGGCTATGGCTACACCTTC
CASSLDPPTGGYGYTF
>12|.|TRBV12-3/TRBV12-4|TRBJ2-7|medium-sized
TGTGCCAGCAAATCCTCTACCTACGAGCAGTACTTC
CASKSSTYEQYF
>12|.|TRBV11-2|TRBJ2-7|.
TGTGCCAGCAGAGGGCCCGAGGCTGAGCAGTACTTC
CASRGPEAEQYF
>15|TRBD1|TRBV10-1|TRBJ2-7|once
TGCGCCAGCAGTGAGGGGGGACAGGGACTGGCCGAGCAGTACTTC
CASSEGGQGLAEQYF
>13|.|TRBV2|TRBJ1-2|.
TGTGCCAGCAGTGAGGGGGGCTATTGGGGCTACACCTTC
CASSEGGYWGYTF
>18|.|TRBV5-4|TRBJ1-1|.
TGTGCCAGCAGCTTGGGGCAGCGGGGGCATATTCAGGGCACTGAAGCTTTCTTT
CASSLGQRGHIQGTEAFF
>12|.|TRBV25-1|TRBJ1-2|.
TGTGCCAGCAGTGAAGGGACGGATGGCTACACCTTC
CASSEGTDGYTF
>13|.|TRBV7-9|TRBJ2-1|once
TGTGCCAGCAGCCTCACGGGAGCAAATGAGCAGTTCTTC
CASSLTGANEQFF
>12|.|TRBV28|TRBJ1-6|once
TGTGCCAGCAGCTCAGGAGGGGCACCCCTCCACTTT
CASSSGGAPLHF
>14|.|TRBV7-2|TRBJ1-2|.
TGTGCCAGCAGTTTAGACTGGACCACCTATGGCTACACCTTC
CASSLDWTTYGYTF
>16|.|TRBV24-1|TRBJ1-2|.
TGTGCCACCAGTGATTCACACAGAGATACTAACTATGGCTACACCTTC
CATSDSHRDTNYGYTF
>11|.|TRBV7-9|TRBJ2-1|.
TGTGCCAGCAGCCCACTCGATGAGCAGTTCTTC
CASSPLDEQFF
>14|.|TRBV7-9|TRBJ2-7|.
TGTGCCAGCAGCTCCCGGGACCTTACAGGCGAGCAGTACTTC
CASSSRDLTGEQYF
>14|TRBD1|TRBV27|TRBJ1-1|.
TGTGCCAGCCGCCCCGGGACAGGGGCCACTGAAGCTTTCTTT
CASRPGTGATEAFF
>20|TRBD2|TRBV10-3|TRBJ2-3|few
TGTGCCATCAGTGAGCCAGGACTAGCGGGGGTCTATCCTAGCACAGATACGCAGTATTTT
CAISEPGLAGVYPSTDTQYF
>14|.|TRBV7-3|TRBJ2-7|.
TGTGCCAGCAGCTTACCTCACAGGGTTAACGAGCAGTACTTC
CASSLPHRVNEQYF
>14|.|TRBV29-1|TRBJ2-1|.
TGCAGCGTTGGGCTAGCGAGCTGGTACAATGAGCAGTTCTTC
CSVGLASWYNEQFF
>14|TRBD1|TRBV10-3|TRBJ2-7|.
TGTGCCATCAGTGGGACCGGGACAGGGGGCCGGCAGTACTTC
CAISGTGTGGRQYF
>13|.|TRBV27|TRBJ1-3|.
TGTGCCAGCAGTCCCCCGACCCGAAACACCATATATTTT
CASSPPTRNTIYF
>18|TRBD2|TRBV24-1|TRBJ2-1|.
TGTGCCACCAGTCCCCAGGCTAGCGGGATTAGCTCCTACAATGAGCAGTTCTTC
CATSPQASGISSYNEQFF
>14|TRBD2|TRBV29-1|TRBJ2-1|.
TGCAGCGTTGAGGGCGGGAGCTCCTACAATGAGCAGTTCTTC
CSVEGGSSYNEQFF
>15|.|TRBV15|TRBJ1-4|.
TGTGCCACCAGGGAGACCCAGGGGACTAATGAAAAACTGTTTTTT
CATRETQGTNEKLFF
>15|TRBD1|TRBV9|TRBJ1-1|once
TGTGCCAGCAGCACACAGGACAGGGGCGGTACTGAAGCTTTCTTT
CASSTQDRGGTEAFF
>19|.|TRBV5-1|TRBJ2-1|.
TGCGCCAGCAGCTTGGTTGGTGATGGGTCAGGAGCGCGGTACAATGAGCAGTTCTTC
CASSLVGDGSGARYNEQFF
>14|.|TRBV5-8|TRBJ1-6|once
TGTGCCAGCAGCTTAGACGGGATTAATTCACCCCTCCACTTT
CASSLDGINSPLHF
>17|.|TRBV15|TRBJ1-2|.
TGTGCCACCAGCAGATCCGTCGGGGCCTTAGCTTTAAGTGACTACACCTTC
CATSRSVGALALSDYTF
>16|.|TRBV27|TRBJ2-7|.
TGTGCCAGCAGCATCTTTTACGAGGGACCGCCATACGAGCAGTACTTC
CASSIFYEGPPYEQYF
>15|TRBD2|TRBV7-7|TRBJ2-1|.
TGTGCTAGCAGCTTACATAGCGGGAAAGTCGGCGAGCAGTTCTTC
CASSLHSGKVGEQFF
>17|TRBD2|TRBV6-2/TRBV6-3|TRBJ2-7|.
TGTGCCAGCAGTTACTCATCCGGACTAGCGGGAGTCTACGAGCAGTACTTC
CASSYSSGLAGVYEQYF
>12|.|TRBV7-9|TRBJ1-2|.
TGTGCCAGCACCTTGGTTAATTATGGCTACACCTTC
CASTLVNYGYTF
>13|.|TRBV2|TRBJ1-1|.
TGTGCCAGCAGTGACCAGGGAGAAGTGGAAGCTTTCTTT
CASSDQGEVEAFF
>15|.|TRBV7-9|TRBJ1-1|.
TGTGCCAGCAGCTTAGTCGCCTCCCTGGGCACTGAAGCTTTCTTT
CASSLVASLGTEAFF
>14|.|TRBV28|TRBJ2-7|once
TGTGCCAGCAGTTTGGGGGGACCGCCCTACGAGCAGTACTTC
CASSLGGPPYEQYF
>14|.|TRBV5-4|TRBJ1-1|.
TGTGCCAGCAGCTTGGACAGGACGAACACTGAAGCTTTCTTT
CASSLDRTNTEAFF